This T cell receptor (beta chain) was profiled in a study of T cell responses to AZD1222 COVID-19 vaccine. Study results and limitations: Repertoires were sampled only after the peak T cell response. Most donors were white British, females outnumbered males, and clonal diversity was possibly underestimated. Spike regions recognized by vaccine-associated CD4 TCRs spanned the protein, led by 160-218 and 743-854.

With regard to this clone: Its antigen is unknown.

Measured with immunoSEQ multiplex PCR; TCRdb has only the in-frame clones, and not every one. The table shows some 130,000 clones, with under 95% occurring only once. The CDR3 is 13 amino acids. The germline V gene has CDR1 SNHLY and CDR2 FYNNEI. Trimming stripped 0 bases from V and 5 bases from J, with 7 bases between. The receptor comes from an adult in good health. The sample consisted of peripheral blood, taken on day 0 of AZD1222 vaccination. V gene TRBV2 combines with J gene TRBJ1-1; no definite D call. DNA for the CDR3: TGTGCCAGCAGTGAAGCACTGGGTACTGAAGCTTTCTTT. Its translation is CASSEALGTEAFF.